These T cell receptor beta chains were read from a single sample in a study of tumor and adjacent non-tumor tissue in lung cancer. Each CDR3 protein gets one entry after TCRdb re-called the multiplex PCR reads with MiXCR. The sample yields about 200,000 distinct CDR3 sequences, 70% to 75% seen once. The sequenced sample was lung tumor tissue. The receptors originated from a man aged 55 to 70 with non-small cell lung cancer. CDR3s include the opening cysteine and the closing phenylalanine or tryptophan. The order of the fields is V gene, D gene, CDR3 protein. The D gene is left open where the match is weak.

>TRBV29-1|.
CSVAENSNQPQHF
>TRBV11-2|.
CASSLDRSPLYEEYF
>TRBV11-2|.
CASSIDPLGSEAFF
>TRBV12-3/TRBV12-4|.
CASRLDPLNTETFF
>TRBV6-5|.
CARSGATSYGYTF
>TRBV6-5|.
CASSKHGRATNEKLFF
>TRBV12-3/TRBV12-4|TRBD1
CASSWTGDTGEPFF
>TRBV29-1|TRBD2
CSVVAGGVRNEQFF
>TRBV6-1|TRBD2
CASRPGDGRTDTQYF
>TRBV11-1|.
CASSPDGRRNRPQHF
>TRBV28|.
CASKFGYSYTGNTIYF
>TRBV5-6|.
CASSLATGASYTF
>TRBV29-1|TRBD1
CSVGTGGIYDSTF
>TRBV12-3/TRBV12-4|TRBD2
CVSSLTSGRGETQYF
>TRBV4-2|TRBD1
CASSLQGDMNTETFF
>TRBV29-1|.
CSVVILARDRYAVF
>TRBV5-1|TRBD2
CASSSTGTSGSPGTDTHYF
>TRBV10-3|.
CAISESAGYEQYF
>TRBV10-2|.
CASNEGRPSDTQYF
>TRBV29-1|TRBD1
CSVEFPSQGPLVQYF
>TRBV11-1|.
CASSLAFLPTHYF
>TRBV11-3|TRBD2
CASNPGTIAGGPTDTQYF
>TRBV29-1|.
CRVQTATWELFF
>TRBV20-1|TRBD2
CSARATSGRTHEQYF
>TRBV4-2|.
CASSRRGDTETFF
>TRBV12-3/TRBV12-4|.
CASSLRNGRGETQYF
>TRBV6-5|TRBD1
CASRGQGGREIQYF
>TRBV6-1|.
CASNLISGNTIYF
>TRBV29-1|.
CSAGGMNTEALF
>TRBV20-1|TRBD2
CSAFVGGTYEQYF
>TRBV11-1|.
CARSLKRRGTGKLFF
>TRBV28|.
CASDTCTDTQYF
>TRBV20-1|TRBD2
CSVWDAGVQYF
>TRBV20-1|.
CSARIGGVPRDTQYF
>TRBV6-6|.
CASGYSLSDPSYEQCF
>TRBV4-2|.
CASSQEGGAGTDTQYF
>TRBV6-2/TRBV6-3|.
CASKTQVTGELFF
>TRBV11-3|.
CASNLGRTNEKLFF
>TRBV6-5|TRBD1
CASTYRGQGYDEQFF
>TRBV5-6|.
CASSFSGNGSPIHF
>TRBV20-1|TRBD2
CSARGWGGGEAEQYF
>TRBV12-3/TRBV12-4|TRBD1
CASCGTGLSGTDTQYF
>TRBV11-1|.
CASSFMGTDMQYF
>TRBV29-1|TRBD2
CSAAGTSGGDRDTQYF
>TRBV6-6|TRBD2
CASSSTSGGGDEQFF
>TRBV11-2|.
CASTLEGNSNQSQHF
>TRBV5-4|.
CASRSPSWGITEAFF
>TRBV4-3|.
CASSQEGSSSYEQYF
>TRBV12-3/TRBV12-4|TRBD1
CASTIGRTGYGYTF